This TCR beta chain was documented in a study of T cell repertoires in cytomegalovirus infection. Study in general: HLA-C-restricted CMV epitopes, recently identified, and well-studied HLA-B-restricted ones were used by the study.

General study findings and limits: What dominated the ex vivo response were HLA-C-restricted CMV-specific TCR beta clonotypes.

This CDR3 is 13 amino acids long. The germline gives CDR1 PRHDT, CDR2 FYEKMQ (reference sequence). Trimming shortened V by 5 bases and J by 4 bases, and 11 bases separated the two germline ends. TCRdb passed the reads through MiXCR, listing each CDR3 protein once. The sample includes about 900,000 distinct CDR3 sequences, approximately 31% of them seen just once. In this sample, this clonotype turned up a few times. Its antigen is unidentified. This chain links TRBV13 with TRBJ1-1; D not certain. The clonotype comes from a human donor in good health (CMV status not recorded). Some clones in this sample may be carry-over from other donors' samples. The sequencing here drew on cultured CD8+ T cells from PBMCs, taken from culture after CMV antigen stimulation. CDR3 protein: CASSQTRATEAFF. In DNA form, the CDR3 reads TGTGCCAGCAGCCAAACGCGGGCCACTGAAGCTTTCTTT.